This T cell receptor beta chain was sequenced during a study of blood T cell repertoires in COVID-19. Across the study: Spain, Italy and the United States supplied samples that represented acute and convalescent COVID-19. From T cells, B-cell-depleted T cells, or PBMCs came the material, which was cDNA or gDNA.

Per the original data handling: Amplifying reference gene primers gave estimates of nucleated cell counts. Clones were read by immunoSEQ multiplex PCR, and TCRdb kept only the in-frame ones, dropping some. V and J calls and clone size are as listed in that table; D and trimming were resolved from the DNA. The data show tens of thousands of clones, roughly 71% seen once. While infection was still active, Seattle patients were enrolled and then followed longitudinally. V lost 1 base, J lost 0 bases, and 8 bases lay in between. This CDR3 comprises 15 residues. The germline CDR1 and CDR2 sequences are SGHVS and FNYEAQ.

The J gene is TRBJ2-3, the V gene TRBV7-6; D gene unclear. The sequence was obtained from a man aged 60 to 75 with COVID-19, enrolled during active disease. The sample was peripheral blood. DNA of the CDR3: TGTGCCAGCAGCTTAGGGGCCCAGAGCACAGATACGCAGTATTTT. Protein product: CASSLGAQSTDTQYF.